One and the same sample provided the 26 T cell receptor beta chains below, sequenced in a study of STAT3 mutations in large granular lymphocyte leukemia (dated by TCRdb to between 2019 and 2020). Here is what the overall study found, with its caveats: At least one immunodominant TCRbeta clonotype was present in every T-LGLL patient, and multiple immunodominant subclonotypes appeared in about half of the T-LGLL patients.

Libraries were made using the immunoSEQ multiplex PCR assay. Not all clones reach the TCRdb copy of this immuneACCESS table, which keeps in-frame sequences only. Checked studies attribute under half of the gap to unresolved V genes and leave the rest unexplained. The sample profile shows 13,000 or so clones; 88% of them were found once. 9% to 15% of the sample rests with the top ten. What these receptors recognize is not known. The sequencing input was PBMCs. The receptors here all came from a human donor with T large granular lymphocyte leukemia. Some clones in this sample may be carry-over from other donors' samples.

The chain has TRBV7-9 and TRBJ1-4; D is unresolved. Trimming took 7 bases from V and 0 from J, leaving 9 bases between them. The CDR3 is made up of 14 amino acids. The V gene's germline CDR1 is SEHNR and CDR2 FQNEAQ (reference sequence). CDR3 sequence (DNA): TGTGCCAGCAAGTACAGTACAACTAATGAAAAACTGTTTTTT. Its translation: CASKYSTTNEKLFF.

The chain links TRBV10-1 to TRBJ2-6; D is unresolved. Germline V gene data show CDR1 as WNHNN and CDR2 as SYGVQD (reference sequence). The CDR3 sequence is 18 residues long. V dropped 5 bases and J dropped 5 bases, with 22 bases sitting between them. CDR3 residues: CASSKLPIAQSRANVLTF. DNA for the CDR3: TGCGCCAGCAGTAAACTCCCGATCGCACAAAGTCGGGCCAACGTCCTGACTTTC.

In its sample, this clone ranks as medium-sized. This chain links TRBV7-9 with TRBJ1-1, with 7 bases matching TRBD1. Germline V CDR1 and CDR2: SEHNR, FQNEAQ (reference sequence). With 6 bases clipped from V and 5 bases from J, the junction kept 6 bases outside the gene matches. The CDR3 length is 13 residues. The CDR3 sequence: CASSYTGDTEAFF. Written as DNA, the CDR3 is TGTGCCAGCAGTTATACAGGGGATACTGAAGCTTTCTTT.

CDR3 in DNA: TGTGCCAGCAAGGCGGGACAACTCACAGATACGCAGTATTTT. It codes for CASKAGQLTDTQYF. The chain has TRBV2 and TRBJ2-3, with D possibly called TRBD1 or TRBD2 (6 bases each). Between the trimmed V and J ends, which lost 7 bases and 2 bases, there was a span of 13 bases. The length of the CDR3 is 14 residues. CDR1 is SNHLY, CDR2 FYNNEI, per germline.

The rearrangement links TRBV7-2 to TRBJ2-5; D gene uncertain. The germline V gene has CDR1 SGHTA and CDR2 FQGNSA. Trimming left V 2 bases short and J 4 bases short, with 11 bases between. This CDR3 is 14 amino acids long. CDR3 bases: TGTGCCAGCAGCTTAAAAGTTCGCGCAGAGACCCAGTACTTC. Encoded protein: CASSLKVRAETQYF. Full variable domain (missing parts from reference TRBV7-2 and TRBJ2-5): GAGVSQSPSNKVTEKGKDVELRCDPISGHTALYWYRQSLGQGLEFLIYFQGNSAPDKSGLPSDRFSAERTGGSVSTLTIQRTQQEDSAVYLCASSLKVRAETQYFGPGTRLLVL.

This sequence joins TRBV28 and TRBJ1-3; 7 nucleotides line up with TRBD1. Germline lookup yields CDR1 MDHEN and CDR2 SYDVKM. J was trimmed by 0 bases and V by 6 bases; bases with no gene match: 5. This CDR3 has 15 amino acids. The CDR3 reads CASSYDRASGNTIYF. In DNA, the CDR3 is TGTGCCAGCAGCTACGACAGGGCCTCTGGAAACACCATATATTTT.

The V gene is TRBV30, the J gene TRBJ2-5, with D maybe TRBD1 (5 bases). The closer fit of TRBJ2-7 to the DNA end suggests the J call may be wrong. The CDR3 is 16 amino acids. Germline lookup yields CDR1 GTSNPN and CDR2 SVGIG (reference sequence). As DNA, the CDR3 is TGTGCCTGGAGTGCTTTGACAGTCAACACCTCCTACGAGCAGTACTTC. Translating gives CAWSALTVNTSYEQYF.

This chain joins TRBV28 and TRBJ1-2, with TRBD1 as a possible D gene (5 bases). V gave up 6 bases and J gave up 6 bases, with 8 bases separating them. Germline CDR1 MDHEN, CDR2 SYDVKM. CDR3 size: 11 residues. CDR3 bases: TGTGCCAGCAGCGGACAAAATGGCTACACCTTC. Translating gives CASSGQNGYTF.

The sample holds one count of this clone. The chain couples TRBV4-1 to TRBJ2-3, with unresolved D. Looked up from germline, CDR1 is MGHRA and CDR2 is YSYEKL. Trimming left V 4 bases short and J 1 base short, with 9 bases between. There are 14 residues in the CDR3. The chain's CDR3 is CASSLPDGTDTQYF. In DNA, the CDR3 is TGCGCCAGCAGCCTTCCCGACGGCACAGATACGCAGTATTTT.

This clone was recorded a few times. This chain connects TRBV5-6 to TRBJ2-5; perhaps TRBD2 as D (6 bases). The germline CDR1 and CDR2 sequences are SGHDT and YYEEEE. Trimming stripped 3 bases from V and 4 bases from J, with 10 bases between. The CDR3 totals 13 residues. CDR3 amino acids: CASSSQTRETQYF. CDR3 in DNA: TGTGCCAGCAGCTCCCAGACTAGAGAGACCCAGTACTTC. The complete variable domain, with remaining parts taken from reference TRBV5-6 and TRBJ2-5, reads DAGVTQSPTHLIKTRGQQVTLRCSPKSGHDTVSWYQQALGQGPQFIFQYYEEEERQRGNFPDRFSGHQFPNYSSELNVNALLLGDSALYLCASSSQTRETQYFGPGTRLLVL.

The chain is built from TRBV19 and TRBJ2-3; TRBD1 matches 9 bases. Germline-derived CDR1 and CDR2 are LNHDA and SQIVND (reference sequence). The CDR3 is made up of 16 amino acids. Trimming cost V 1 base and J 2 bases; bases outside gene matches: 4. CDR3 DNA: TGTGCCAGTAGTATAGCGGACAGGGGATACACAGATACGCAGTATTTT. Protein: CASSIADRGYTDTQYF.

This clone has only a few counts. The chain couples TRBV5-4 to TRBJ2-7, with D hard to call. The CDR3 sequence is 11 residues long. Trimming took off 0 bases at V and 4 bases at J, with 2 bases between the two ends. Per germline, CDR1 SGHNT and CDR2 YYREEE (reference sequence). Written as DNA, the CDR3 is TGTGCCAGCAGCTTGGGGTACGAGCAGTACGTC. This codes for CASSLGYEQYV.

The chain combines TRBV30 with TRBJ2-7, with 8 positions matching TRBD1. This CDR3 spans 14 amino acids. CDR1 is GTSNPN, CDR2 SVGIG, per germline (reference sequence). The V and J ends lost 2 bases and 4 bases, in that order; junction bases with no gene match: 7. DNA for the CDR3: TGTGCCTGGAGTACGCGACAGGGGAATTACGAGCAGTACTTC. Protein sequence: CAWSTRQGNYEQYF.

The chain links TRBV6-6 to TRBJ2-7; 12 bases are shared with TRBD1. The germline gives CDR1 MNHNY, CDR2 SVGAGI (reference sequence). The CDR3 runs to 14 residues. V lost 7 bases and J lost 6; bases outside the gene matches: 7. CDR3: CASNSGTGGTEQYF. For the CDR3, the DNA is TGTGCCAGCAACTCCGGGACAGGGGGCACCGAGCAGTACTTC.

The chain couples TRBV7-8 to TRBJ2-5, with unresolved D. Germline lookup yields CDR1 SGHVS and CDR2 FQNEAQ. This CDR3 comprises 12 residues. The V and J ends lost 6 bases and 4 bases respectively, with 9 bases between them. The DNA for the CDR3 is TGTGCCAGCAGTCCCACTACAGAGACCCAGTACTTC. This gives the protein CASSPTTETQYF.

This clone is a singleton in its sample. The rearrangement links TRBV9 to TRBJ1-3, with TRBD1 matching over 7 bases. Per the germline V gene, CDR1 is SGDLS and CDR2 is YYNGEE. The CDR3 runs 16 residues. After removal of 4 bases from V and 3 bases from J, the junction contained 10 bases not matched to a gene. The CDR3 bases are TGTGCCAGCAGCCCCCCCGACAGGGACGATGGAAACACCATATATTTT. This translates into CASSPPDRDDGNTIYF. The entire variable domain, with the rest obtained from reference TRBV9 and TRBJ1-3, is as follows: DSGVTQTPKHLITATGQRVTLRCSPRSGDLSVYWYQQSLDQGLQFLIQYYNGEERAKGNILERFSAQQFPDLHSELNLSSLELGDSALYFCASSPPDRDDGNTIYFGEGSWLTVV.

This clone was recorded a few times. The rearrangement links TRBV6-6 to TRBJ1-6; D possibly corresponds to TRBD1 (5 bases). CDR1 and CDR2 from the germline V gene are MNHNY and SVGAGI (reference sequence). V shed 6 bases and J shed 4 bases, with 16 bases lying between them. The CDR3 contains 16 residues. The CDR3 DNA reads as TGTGCCAGCAGCCGCGATCAGGGACGTTATAATTCACCCCTCCACTTT. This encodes CASSRDQGRYNSPLHF.

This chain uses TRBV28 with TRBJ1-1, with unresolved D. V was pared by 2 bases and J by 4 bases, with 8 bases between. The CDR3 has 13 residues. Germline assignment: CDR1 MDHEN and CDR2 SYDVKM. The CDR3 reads CASSLGWGTEAFF. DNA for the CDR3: TGTGCCAGCAGTTTAGGGTGGGGCACTGAAGCTTTCTTT. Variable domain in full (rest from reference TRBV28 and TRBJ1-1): DVKVTQSSRYLVKRTGEKVFLECVQDMDHENMFWYRQDPGLGLRLIYFSYDVKMKEKGDIPEGYSVSREKKERFSLILESASTNQTSMYLCASSLGWGTEAFFGQGTRLTVV.

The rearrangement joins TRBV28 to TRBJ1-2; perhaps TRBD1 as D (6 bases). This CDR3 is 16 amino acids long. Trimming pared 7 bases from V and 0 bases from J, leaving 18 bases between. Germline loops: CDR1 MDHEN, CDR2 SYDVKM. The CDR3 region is CASTLGGAGTNYGYTF. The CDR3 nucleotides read TGTGCCAGCACCCTGGGGGGGGCGGGGACTAACTATGGCTACACCTTC.

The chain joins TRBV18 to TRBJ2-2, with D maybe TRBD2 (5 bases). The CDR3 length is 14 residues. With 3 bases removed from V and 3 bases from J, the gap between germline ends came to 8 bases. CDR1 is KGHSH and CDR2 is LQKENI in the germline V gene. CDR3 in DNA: TGTGCCAGCTCACCGAGGGAGTACACCGGGGAGCTGTTTTTT. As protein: CASSPREYTGELFF.

CDR3 amino acids: CASSLAQQGALGQYF. DNA of the CDR3: TGTGCCAGCAGCTTAGCGCAACAGGGGGCGCTAGGGCAGTACTTC. The chain recombines TRBV7-2 with TRBJ2-7; 9 positions agree with TRBD1. The junction had 9 bases not matched to a gene; V was cut back by 0 bases and J by 9 bases. The length of the CDR3 is 15 residues. Germline loops: CDR1 SGHTA, CDR2 FQGNSA. The whole variable domain, remainder taken from reference TRBV7-2 and TRBJ2-7, is GAGVSQSPSNKVTEKGKDVELRCDPISGHTALYWYRQSLGQGLEFLIYFQGNSAPDKSGLPSDRFSAERTGGSVSTLTIQRTQQEDSAVYLCASSLAQQGALGQYFGPGTRLTVT.

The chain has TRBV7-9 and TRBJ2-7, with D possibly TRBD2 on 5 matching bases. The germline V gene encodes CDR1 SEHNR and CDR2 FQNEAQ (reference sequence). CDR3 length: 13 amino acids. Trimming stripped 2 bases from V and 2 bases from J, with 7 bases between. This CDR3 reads CASSLRGTYEQYV. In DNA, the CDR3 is TGTGCCAGCAGCTTACGGGGTACCTACGAGCAGTACGTC.

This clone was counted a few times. As DNA, the CDR3 is TGTGCCAGCAGCTCGACAGGGTCTGGCTACACCTTC. This codes for CASSSTGSGYTF. The genes are TRBV6-5 and TRBJ1-2; 7 bases line up with TRBD1. This CDR3 region has 12 residues. Germline V gene data show CDR1 as MNHEY and CDR2 as SVGAGI. V was pared by 6 bases and J by 7 bases, with 5 bases of the junction left unmatched.

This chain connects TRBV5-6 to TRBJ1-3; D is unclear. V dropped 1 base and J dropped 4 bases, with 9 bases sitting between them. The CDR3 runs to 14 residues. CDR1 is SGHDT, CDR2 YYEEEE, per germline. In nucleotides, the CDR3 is TGTGCCAGCAGCTTGCGTGGATCCGGAAACACCATATATTTT. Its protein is CASSLRGSGNTIYF.

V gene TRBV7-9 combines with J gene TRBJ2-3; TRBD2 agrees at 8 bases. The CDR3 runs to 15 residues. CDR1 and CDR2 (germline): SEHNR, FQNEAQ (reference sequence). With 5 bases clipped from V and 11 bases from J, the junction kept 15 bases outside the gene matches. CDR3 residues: CASSRAGAGRKEQYF. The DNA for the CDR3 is TGTGCCAGCAGCAGAGCGGGGGCCGGCCGGAAGGAGCAGTATTTT.

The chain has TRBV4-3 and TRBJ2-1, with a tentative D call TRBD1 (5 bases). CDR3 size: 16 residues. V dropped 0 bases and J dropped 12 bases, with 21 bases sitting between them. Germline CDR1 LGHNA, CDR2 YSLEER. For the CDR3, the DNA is TGCGCCAGCAGCCAAGAGTTAACAGGTCTACAACGTGGGCAGTTCTTC. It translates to CASSQELTGLQRGQFF.